Below, one T cell receptor (beta chain) is given with its context. Its antigen is not known. Between the trimmed V and J ends, which lost 2 bases and 2 bases, there was a span of 15 bases. The CDR3 sequence is 16 residues long. Per the germline V gene, CDR1 is SGHAT and CDR2 is FQNNGV. The data originate from a study of cytomegalovirus exposure and HLA in healthy donors. Study information: Earlier, almost 120 million unique TCR beta sequences were recovered from approximately 180 million T cells by an analysis. Study results and caveats: Immune exposure data for these donors was limited to CMV serostatus. The listing of 150 or so TCR beta chains classed them as cytomegalovirus-associated. In a later analysis, HLA-associated TCR beta chains were more clonally expanded than equally common others.

The PCR made use of 60 Vbeta and 13 Jbeta primers. The method was immunoSEQ multiplex PCR; TCRdb's version includes in-frame clones alone and lacks a portion of them. In the table there are about 130,000 clones, around four fifths of which are singletons. This clonotype was obtained from a boy aged 2 to 10 in good health and CMV-seronegative. Sequencing used PBMCs. The V gene is TRBV11-2, the J gene TRBJ2-5; possible D gene TRBD1, 5 bases. The CDR3 loop reads CASSLRQILNQETQYF. The CDR3 DNA reads as TGTGCCAGCAGCTTAAGACAGATTCTAAATCAAGAGACCCAGTACTTC.